The 10 T cell receptor beta chains presented below share a single source sample, sequenced in a study of PD-L1 blockade in urothelial cancer. Assay used: immunoSEQ multiplex PCR; TCRdb lists only in-frame clones, some missing. The sample includes more than 45,000 clones, around four fifths of them seen just once. The time point is: pretreatment peripheral blood. The sequences come from PBMCs, collected around atezolizumab (anti-PD-L1) treatment. These TCRs come from a man aged 50-59 years with urothelial cancer.

The gene calls are TRBV28 and TRBJ1-5; 7 positions agree with TRBD1. The CDR3 consists of 14 residues. The germline gives CDR1 MDHEN, CDR2 SYDVKM. Unmatched junction bases numbered 8, after V lost 6 bases and J lost 6 bases. The CDR3 DNA sequence: TGTGCCAGCAGCCCTCTAGACAGGGCTCAGCCCCAGCATTTT. It yields the protein CASSPLDRAQPQHF.

The chain combines TRBV5-1 with TRBJ1-3; weak D call: TRBD1 (5 bases). Trimming pared 4 bases from V and 0 bases from J, leaving 14 bases between. CDR1 and CDR2 from the germline V gene are SGHRS and YFSETQ. The CDR3 covers 16 residues. The CDR3 DNA follows: TGCGCCAGCAGCCTTATGACAGACGCCTCTGGAAACACCATATATTTT. Translated: CASSLMTDASGNTIYF. Drawing the rest from reference TRBV5-1 and TRBJ1-3, the complete variable domain is KAGVTQTPRYLIKTRGQQVTLSCSPISGHRSVSWYQQTPGQGLQFLFEYFSETQRNKGNFPGRFSGRQFSNSRSEMNVSTLELGDSALYLCASSLMTDASGNTIYFGEGSWLTVV.

The chain is built from TRBV7-8 and TRBJ1-3; 7 bases are shared with TRBD1. Looked up from germline, CDR1 is SGHVS and CDR2 is FQNEAQ. V was clipped by 5 bases and J by 2 bases; unmatched bases: 3. The CDR3 extends over 14 amino acids. The chain's CDR3 is CASSAGQPGNTIYF. As DNA, the CDR3 is TGTGCCAGCAGCGCGGGACAGCCTGGAAACACCATATATTTT.

The gene calls are TRBV11-1 and TRBJ1-1; 11 bases agree with TRBD1. This CDR3 region has 15 residues. Germline CDR1 reads SGHAT; CDR2 reads FQDESV (reference sequence). Trimming at V came to 5 bases and at J to 4 bases, leaving 6 bases not matched to a gene. The CDR3 bases are TGTGCCAGCAGCCCCCCCGGGACAGGGGGCACTGAAGCTTTCTTT. Translated, it gives CASSPPGTGGTEAFF. The entire variable domain, with the rest obtained from reference TRBV11-1 and TRBJ1-1, is as follows: EAEVAQSPRYKITEKSQAVAFWCDPISGHATLYWYRQILGQGPELLVQFQDESVVDDSQLPKDRFSAERLKGVDSTLKIQPAELGDSAMYLCASSPPGTGGTEAFFGQGTRLTVV.

The gene calls are TRBV7-2 and TRBJ2-5, with D maybe TRBD1 (6 bases). Germline-derived CDR1 and CDR2 are SGHTA and FQGNSA. Trimming shortened V by 6 bases and J by 2 bases, and 16 bases separated the two germline ends. The CDR3 has 15 amino acids. CDR3 in amino acids: CASSSTGTLQETQYF. The DNA for the CDR3 is TGTGCCAGCAGTTCCACCGGGACACTACAAGAGACCCAGTACTTC. The complete variable domain, with remaining parts taken from reference TRBV7-2 and TRBJ2-5, reads GAGVSQSPSNKVTEKGKDVELRCDPISGHTALYWYRQSLGQGLEFLIYFQGNSAPDKSGLPSDRFSAERTGGSVSTLTIQRTQQEDSAVYLCASSSTGTLQETQYFGPGTRLLVL.

The chain links TRBV11-3 to TRBJ2-1; 9 bases match TRBD2. J was trimmed by 6 bases and V by 4 bases; bases with no gene match: 10. This CDR3 contains 16 residues. Per the germline V gene, CDR1 is SGHNT and CDR2 is YENEEA. Here the CDR3 DNA reads TGTGCCAGCAGCTGGTCCTCTAGCGGGAAACTCAATGAGCAGTTCTTC. Translating gives CASSWSSSGKLNEQFF.

The V call is TRBV5-1, the J call TRBJ1-1; the match to TRBD1 covers 8 bases. Germline V CDR1 and CDR2: SGHRS, YFSETQ. J lost 3 bases, V lost 5 bases, and 6 bases had no gene match. The CDR3 has 14 residues. CDR3 loop: CASSVMDRDTEAFF. CDR3 DNA: TGCGCCAGCAGTGTTATGGACAGGGACACTGAAGCTTTCTTT.

The V gene is TRBV6-6, the J gene TRBJ2-7, with 8 positions matching TRBD1. Germline V gene sequence: CDR1 MNHNY, CDR2 SVGAGI (reference sequence). Trimming at V came to 6 bases and at J to 7 bases, leaving 8 bases not matched to a gene. The CDR3 length is 13 residues. CDR3 residues: CASSPGTGYEQYV. For the CDR3, the DNA is TGTGCCAGCAGCCCCGGGACAGGATATGAGCAGTACGTC.

This clone was counted a few times. The V gene is TRBV7-8, the J gene TRBJ2-7; a possible D gene is TRBD1 (6 bases). The CDR3 runs 12 residues. Per the germline V gene, CDR1 is SGHVS and CDR2 is FQNEAQ. V lost 4 bases and J 6 bases, leaving 10 bases between the germline ends. This CDR3 reads CASSSGGGEQYF. CDR3 DNA sequence: TGTGCCAGCAGCTCTGGGGGCGGCGAGCAGTACTTC.

The rearrangement uses TRBV7-2 and TRBJ1-5, with 9 bases identical to TRBD1. Germline CDR1 and CDR2: SGHTA and FQGNSA. The CDR3 length is 16 residues. V trimming: 0 bases; J trimming: 6 bases; junction bases outside the gene matches: 6. CDR3 sequence reads: CASSLALRTGAQPQHF. The CDR3 region has the DNA TGTGCCAGCAGCTTAGCGCTAAGGACAGGGGCTCAGCCCCAGCATTTT. The whole variable domain, remainder taken from reference TRBV7-2 and TRBJ1-5, is GAGVSQSPSNKVTEKGKDVELRCDPISGHTALYWYRQSLGQGLEFLIYFQGNSAPDKSGLPSDRFSAERTGGSVSTLTIQRTQQEDSAVYLCASSLALRTGAQPQHFGDGTRLSIL.